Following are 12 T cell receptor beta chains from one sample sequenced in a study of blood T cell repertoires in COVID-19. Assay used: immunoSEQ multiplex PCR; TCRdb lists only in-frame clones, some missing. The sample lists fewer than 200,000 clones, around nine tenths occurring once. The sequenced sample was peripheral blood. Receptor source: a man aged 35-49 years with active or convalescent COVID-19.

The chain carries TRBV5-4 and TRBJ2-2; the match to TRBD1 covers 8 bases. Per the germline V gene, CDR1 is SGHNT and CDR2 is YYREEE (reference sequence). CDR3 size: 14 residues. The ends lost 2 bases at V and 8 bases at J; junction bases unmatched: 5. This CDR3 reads CASSLRTGNGELFF. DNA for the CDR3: TGTGCCAGCAGCTTACGGACAGGGAATGGGGAGCTGTTTTTT.

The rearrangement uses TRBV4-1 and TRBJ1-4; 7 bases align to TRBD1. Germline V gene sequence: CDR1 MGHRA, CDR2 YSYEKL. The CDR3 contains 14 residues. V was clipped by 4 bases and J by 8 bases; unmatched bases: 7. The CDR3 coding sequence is TGCGCCAGCAGCCCCGTCGGGACAGAGGAAAAACTGTTTTTT. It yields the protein CASSPVGTEEKLFF.

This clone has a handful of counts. CDR3 bases: TGTGCCAGCAGCCAAGGCGCAGGGGGTGCCTCTGGAAACACCATATATTTT. It codes for CASSQGAGGASGNTIYF. The chain recombines TRBV3-1 (or the pseudogene TRBV3-2) with TRBJ1-3; the match to TRBD1 covers 7 bases. In germline, CDR1 is LGHDT, CDR2 YNNKEL (reference sequence). The CDR3 totals 17 residues. The J segment lost 0 bases and the V segment lost 1 base, leaving 6 bases of the junction unmatched.

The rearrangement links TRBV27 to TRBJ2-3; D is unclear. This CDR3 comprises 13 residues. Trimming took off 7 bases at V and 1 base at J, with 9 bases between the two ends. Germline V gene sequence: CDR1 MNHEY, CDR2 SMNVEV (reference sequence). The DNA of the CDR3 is TGTGCCAGCACCCAAAGAGGCACAGATACGCAGTATTTT. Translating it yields CASTQRGTDTQYF.

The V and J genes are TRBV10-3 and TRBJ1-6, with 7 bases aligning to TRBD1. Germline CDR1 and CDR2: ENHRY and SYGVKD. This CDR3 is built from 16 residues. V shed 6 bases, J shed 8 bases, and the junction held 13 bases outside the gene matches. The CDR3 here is CAIRSTVGTVDSPLHF. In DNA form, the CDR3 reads TGTGCCATCAGATCGACAGTGGGGACAGTTGATTCACCCCTCCACTTT.

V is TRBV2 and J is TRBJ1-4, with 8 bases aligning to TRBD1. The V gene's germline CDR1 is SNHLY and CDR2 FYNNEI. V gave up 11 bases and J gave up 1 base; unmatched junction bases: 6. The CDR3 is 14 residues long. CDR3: CAVGRGQTNEKLFF. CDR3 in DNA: TGTGCCGTGGGCAGGGGGCAAACTAATGAAAAACTGTTTTTT.

The CDR3 sequence is CASSGRGKNTGELFF. In DNA, the CDR3 is TGTGCCAGCAGCGGGCGGGGGAAAAACACCGGGGAGCTGTTTTTT. V and J are TRBV4-2 and TRBJ2-2; 7 nucleotides align to TRBD2. V gave up 5 bases and J gave up 2 bases; unmatched junction bases: 5. Looked up from germline, CDR1 is LGHNA and CDR2 is YNFKEQ. The CDR3 is made up of 15 amino acids.

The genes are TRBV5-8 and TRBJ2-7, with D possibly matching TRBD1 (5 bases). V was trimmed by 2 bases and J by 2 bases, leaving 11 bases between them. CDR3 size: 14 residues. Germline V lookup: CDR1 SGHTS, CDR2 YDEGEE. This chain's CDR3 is CASSLGGATYEQYF. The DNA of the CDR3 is TGTGCCAGCAGCTTAGGTGGGGCCACCTACGAGCAGTACTTC.

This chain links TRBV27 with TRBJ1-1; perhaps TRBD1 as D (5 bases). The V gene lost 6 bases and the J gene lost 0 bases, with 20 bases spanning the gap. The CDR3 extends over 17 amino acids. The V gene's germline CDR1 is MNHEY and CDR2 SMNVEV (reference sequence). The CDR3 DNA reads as TGTGCCAGCAGCCCTCGGGGAGGGGTCACAATGAACACTGAAGCTTTCTTT. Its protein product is CASSPRGGVTMNTEAFF.

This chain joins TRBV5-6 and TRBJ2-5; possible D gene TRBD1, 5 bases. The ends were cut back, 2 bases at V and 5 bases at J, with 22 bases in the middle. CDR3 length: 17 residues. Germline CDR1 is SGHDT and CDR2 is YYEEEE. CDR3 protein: CASSFGRVLLFGETQYF. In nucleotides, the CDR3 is TGTGCCAGCAGCTTCGGCAGGGTCCTTCTTTTCGGGGAGACCCAGTACTTC.

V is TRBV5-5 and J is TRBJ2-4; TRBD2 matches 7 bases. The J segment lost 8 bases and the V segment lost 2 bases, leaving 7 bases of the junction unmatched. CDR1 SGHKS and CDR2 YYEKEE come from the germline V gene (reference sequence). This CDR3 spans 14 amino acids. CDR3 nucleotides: TGTGCCAGCAGCTTTGACAGTGGGAGGGACATTCAGTACTTC. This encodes CASSFDSGRDIQYF.

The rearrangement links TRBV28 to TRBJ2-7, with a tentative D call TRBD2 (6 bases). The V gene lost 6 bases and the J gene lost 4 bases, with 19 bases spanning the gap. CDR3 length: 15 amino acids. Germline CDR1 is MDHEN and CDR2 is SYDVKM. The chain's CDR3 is CASRPQGWREYEQYF. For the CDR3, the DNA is TGTGCCAGCAGGCCCCAAGGGTGGAGGGAATACGAGCAGTACTTC. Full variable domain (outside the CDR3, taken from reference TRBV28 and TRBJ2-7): DVKVTQSSRYLVKRTGEKVFLECVQDMDHENMFWYRQDPGLGLRLIYFSYDVKMKEKGDIPEGYSVSREKKERFSLILESASTNQTSMYLCASRPQGWREYEQYFGPGTRLTVT.